This TCR beta chain emerged from a study of T cells in localized non-small cell lung cancer. The study's findings and limits: Appearing in adjacent lung were a median about 57 of the top 100 tumor clones. Multi-region tumor sequencing was not done, so intratumor heterogeneity could not be excluded.

Of note for this clone: What it binds is unknown.

Assay: immunoSEQ multiplex PCR; the TCRdb copy retains only in-frame clones and omits some. The table records roughly 24,000 clones, around 90% of them present only once. The input for sequencing was peripheral blood, taken before any cancer treatment. The receptor comes from a man aged 40-75 years with stage I squamous cell lung carcinoma.

CDR3 sequence: CASSAGVGEAGTGLNSPLHF. The CDR3 coding sequence is TGTGCCAGCAGTGCTGGTGTCGGTGAAGCAGGGACAGGTCTAAATTCACCCCTCCACTTT. The chain recombines TRBV2 with TRBJ1-6, with TRBD1 matching over 8 bases. The CDR3 sequence is 20 residues long. Trimming at V came to 4 bases and at J to 7 bases, leaving 21 bases not matched to a gene. CDR1 SNHLY and CDR2 FYNNEI come from the germline V gene.